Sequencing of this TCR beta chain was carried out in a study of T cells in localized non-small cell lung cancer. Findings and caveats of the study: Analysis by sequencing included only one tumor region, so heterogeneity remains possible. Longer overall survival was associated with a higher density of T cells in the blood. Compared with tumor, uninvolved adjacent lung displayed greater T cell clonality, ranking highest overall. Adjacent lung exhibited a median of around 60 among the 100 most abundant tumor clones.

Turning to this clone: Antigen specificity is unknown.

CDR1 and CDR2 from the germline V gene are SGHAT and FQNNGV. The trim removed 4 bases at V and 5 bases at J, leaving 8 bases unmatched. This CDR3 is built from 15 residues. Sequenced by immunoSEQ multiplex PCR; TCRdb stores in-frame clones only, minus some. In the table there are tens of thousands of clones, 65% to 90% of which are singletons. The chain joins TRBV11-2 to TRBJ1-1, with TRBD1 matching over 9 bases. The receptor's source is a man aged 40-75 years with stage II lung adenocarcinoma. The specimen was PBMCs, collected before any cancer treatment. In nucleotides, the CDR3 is TGTGCCAGCAGCTCACGGACAGGGGCATCAACTGAAGCTTTCTTT. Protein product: CASSSRTGASTEAFF.